These T cell receptor beta chains were read from a single sample in a study of T-cell reconstitution after alpha-beta-depleted transplantation in children. Via MiXCR, TCRdb re-called the PCR reads, giving one row per CDR3 protein. The sample includes some 640,000 distinct CDR3 sequences, about 15% seen only once; the top ten take under 1.2%. Sequences were derived from PBMCs from the stem cell graft donor, sampled from the stem cell graft. The receptor set was obtained from a human donor who donated a stem cell graft to a child with acute myeloid leukemia. Both conserved end residues are part of each CDR3. Fields, in order: V gene, clone size, D gene, J gene, CDR3 DNA, CDR3 protein. A D gene is named only where the DNA matches it firmly. Some rows have no size entry. The others give once, few or many, or a class for an expanded clone.

>TRBV15|many|TRBD2|TRBJ2-2
TGTGCCACCAGCATTAGCGGGGAGACCGGGGAGCTGTTTTTT
CATSISGETGELFF
>TRBV7-9|few|-|TRBJ2-7
TGTGCCAGCAGCTCCCTCCGGGACGGACGGCGCCTCTACGAGCAGTACTTC
CASSSLRDGRRLYEQYF
>TRBV5-1|few|TRBD1|TRBJ2-3
TGCGCCAGCAGCTTGGACAGGGGGCCTACAGATACGCAGTATTTT
CASSLDRGPTDTQYF
>TRBV20-1|many|-|TRBJ2-3
TGCAGTGCGAGACCCGTGGGCATGAGCACAGATACGCAGTATTTT
CSARPVGMSTDTQYF
>TRBV7-2|few|-|TRBJ1-6
TGTGCCAGCAGCTTAGAGCGGGATTCACCCCTCCACTTT
CASSLERDSPLHF
>TRBV12-3/TRBV12-4|-|TRBD2|TRBJ2-1
TGTGCCAGCAGTTTTTTGAGCGGGGCGGCGTACAATGAGCAGTTCTTC
CASSFLSGAAYNEQFF
>TRBV20-1|few|TRBD1|TRBJ1-3
TGCAGTGCTCTCCGGGACAGGGGTTCTGGAAACACCATATATTTT
CSALRDRGSGNTIYF
>TRBV4-3|many|-|TRBJ1-1
TGCGCCAGCAGCCTCAACAGGGCGACGGGCACTGAAGCTTTCTTT
CASSLNRATGTEAFF
>TRBV15|few|-|TRBJ1-1
TGTGCCACCAGCAGAGCGGGGGGGGAAGCTTTCTTT
CATSRAGGEAFF
>TRBV10-3|many|TRBD1|TRBJ2-2
TGTGCCATCAGTGCTCCGGGACAGAAGAACACCGGGGAGCTGTTTTTT
CAISAPGQKNTGELFF
>TRBV7-2|many|TRBD2|TRBJ2-7
TGTGCCAGCAGCCGGACTAGCGGGGGACCCTACGAGCAGTACTTC
CASSRTSGGPYEQYF
>TRBV24-1|few|-|TRBJ2-2
TGTGCCACCAGTGAAATCCCCGGGGAGCTGTTTTTT
CATSEIPGELFF
>TRBV7-2|few|-|TRBJ1-4
TGTGCCAGCAGCTCGGACGGGTACTCTGAAAAACTGTTTTTT
CASSSDGYSEKLFF
>TRBV20-1|few|TRBD2|TRBJ2-2
TGCAGTGCTTTGCGGGGGGGCACCGGGGAGCTGTTTTTT
CSALRGGTGELFF
>TRBV5-1|few|-|TRBJ1-1
TGCGCCAGCAGCTCCCGGGGGCCGCAGACGAAGGCTTTCTTT
CASSSRGPQTKAFF
>TRBV4-3|few|-|TRBJ2-7
TGCGCCAGCAGCCAAGTTGGGACAACCCACGAGCAGTACTTC
CASSQVGTTHEQYF
>TRBV20-1|many|-|TRBJ2-3
TGCAGTGCTAGGTCCGGGTTCAACACAGATACGCAGTATTTT
CSARSGFNTDTQYF
>TRBV20-1|many|-|TRBJ2-5
TGCAGTGCTCAGAGGCGAGACGGTGGACAAGAGACCCAGTACTTC
CSAQRRDGGQETQYF